This T cell receptor beta chain was observed in a study of T cell responses to AZD1222 COVID-19 vaccine. Study details: The analysis combined second doses at about 4 or about 12 weeks.

On this clone itself: What it recognizes is unknown.

Study results and limitations: Every sample of the repertoires postdated the peak T cell response. Only a handful of AZD1222 recipients, roughly 6 in all, had baseline seropositivity.

V gave up 6 bases and J gave up 4 bases; unmatched junction bases: 0. The CDR3 consists of 13 residues. Looked up from germline, CDR1 is MNHEY and CDR2 is SMNVEV (reference sequence). Only in-frame clones appear in the TCRdb table, and some are missing; sequencing was by immunoSEQ multiplex PCR. The sample lists about 100,000 clones, 65% to 90% occurring once. The sequence was obtained from an adult in good health. The chain couples TRBV27 to TRBJ2-3; 11 bases match TRBD2. Sequenced here: peripheral blood, sampled on day 0 of AZD1222 vaccination. The CDR3 DNA is TGTGCCAGCAGGACTAGCGGGGCAGATACGCAGTATTTT. It codes for CASRTSGADTQYF.